The rows below give T cell receptor beta chains drawn from one sample of a study. TCRdb processed the 5' RACE reads anew with MiXCR; each CDR3 protein has one entry. The sample lists approximately 12,000 distinct CDR3 sequences; 45% to 60% were seen once. Sequenced input: tumor-infiltrating Tregs sorted from the breast tumor. Receptor source: a female donor with breast cancer. Both conserved end residues are part of each CDR3. Fields, in order: D gene, J gene, V gene, clone size, CDR3 DNA, CDR3 protein. The D gene is left open where the match is weak. Clone size appears in some rows only: once, few, many, or a class for an expanded clone.

d_gene: TRBD1; j_gene: TRBJ1-2; v_gene: TRBV7-2; abundance: .; CDR3nt: TGTGCCAGCAGCGCGACAGGGATTTATGGCTACACCTTC; CDR3aa: CASSATGIYGYTF
d_gene: .; j_gene: TRBJ1-1; v_gene: TRBV5-1; abundance: .; CDR3nt: TGCGCCAGCAGCTTGGAATCCAGGAACACTGAAGCTTTCTTT; CDR3aa: CASSLESRNTEAFF
d_gene: .; j_gene: TRBJ1-1; v_gene: TRBV20-1; abundance: .; CDR3nt: TGCAGTGCTAGGCGGGGAAACATGAACACTGAAGCTTTCTTT; CDR3aa: CSARRGNMNTEAFF
d_gene: TRBD1; j_gene: TRBJ2-5; v_gene: TRBV6-2/TRBV6-3; abundance: .; CDR3nt: TGTGCCAGCAGTTACGATCGAGGGGGCCGGGAGACCCAGTACTTC; CDR3aa: CASSYDRGGRETQYF
d_gene: TRBD2; j_gene: TRBJ2-3; v_gene: TRBV12-3/TRBV12-4; abundance: .; CDR3nt: TGTGCCAGCAGTTTGGGTGCGGGGAGGGCTGGCACAGATACGCAGTATTTT; CDR3aa: CASSLGAGRAGTDTQYF
d_gene: .; j_gene: TRBJ2-2; v_gene: TRBV12-3/TRBV12-4; abundance: .; CDR3nt: TGTGCCAGCAGATCCTCGGTTAACCGTTTCACCGGGGAGCTGTTTTTT; CDR3aa: CASRSSVNRFTGELFF
d_gene: .; j_gene: TRBJ1-1; v_gene: TRBV12-3/TRBV12-4; abundance: .; CDR3nt: TGTGCCACCAGATCGGGTTCCACTAAAGCTTTCTTT; CDR3aa: CATRSGSTKAFF
d_gene: .; j_gene: TRBJ1-2; v_gene: TRBV7-2; abundance: large; CDR3nt: TGTGCCAGCAGCTTAGGACGGGGGTCCTTCTATGGCTACACCTTC; CDR3aa: CASSLGRGSFYGYTF
d_gene: TRBD2; j_gene: TRBJ2-5; v_gene: TRBV7-2; abundance: .; CDR3nt: TGTGCCAGCAGCTTATGGGGCGGGAGGCAACAAGAGACCCAGTACTTC; CDR3aa: CASSLWGGRQQETQYF
d_gene: TRBD2; j_gene: TRBJ2-4; v_gene: TRBV7-2; abundance: .; CDR3nt: TGTGCCAGCATCCCGACTAGCGGGAGTGTCATTCAGTACTTC; CDR3aa: CASIPTSGSVIQYF
d_gene: TRBD1; j_gene: TRBJ1-2; v_gene: TRBV12-3/TRBV12-4; abundance: .; CDR3nt: TGTGCCAGCAGTCCGCGGACAGGGGACGGCTACACCTTC; CDR3aa: CASSPRTGDGYTF
d_gene: TRBD2; j_gene: TRBJ2-1; v_gene: TRBV18; abundance: few; CDR3nt: TGTGCCAGCTCACCAGTAGCGGGAGTAGGGAATGAGCAGTTCTTC; CDR3aa: CASSPVAGVGNEQFF
d_gene: TRBD2; j_gene: TRBJ2-1; v_gene: TRBV20-1; abundance: .; CDR3nt: TGCAGTGCTAGATATGTGGGGGGGAACAATGAGCAGCTCTTC; CDR3aa: CSARYVGGNNEQLF
d_gene: .; j_gene: TRBJ2-4; v_gene: TRBV12-3/TRBV12-4; abundance: few; CDR3nt: TGTGCCAGCAGACGCAGGGGGGAGGCCAAAAACATTCAGTACTTC; CDR3aa: CASRRRGEAKNIQYF
d_gene: TRBD2; j_gene: TRBJ2-3; v_gene: TRBV20-1; abundance: few; CDR3nt: TGCAGTGCTACCAAACAGAGCGGGGGATCGGATACGCAGTATTTT; CDR3aa: CSATKQSGGSDTQYF
d_gene: .; j_gene: TRBJ1-6; v_gene: TRBV12-3/TRBV12-4; abundance: .; CDR3nt: TGTGCCAGCAGATACAGCTCCTATAATTCACCCCTCCACTTT; CDR3aa: CASRYSSYNSPLHF
d_gene: TRBD2; j_gene: TRBJ2-3; v_gene: TRBV20-1; abundance: few; CDR3nt: TGCAGTGGGGAGGGGCGGCACACAGATACGCAGTATTTT; CDR3aa: CSGEGRHTDTQYF
d_gene: TRBD1; j_gene: TRBJ1-4; v_gene: TRBV4-2; abundance: .; CDR3nt: TGTGCCAGCAGCTCGAGCGGGACAGGGAGTGAAAAACTGTTTTTT; CDR3aa: CASSSSGTGSEKLFF
d_gene: .; j_gene: TRBJ1-1; v_gene: TRBV6-6; abundance: .; CDR3nt: TGTGCCAGCAGTTACCGCGAGGGTGACTCTTTCTTT; CDR3aa: CASSYREGDSFF
d_gene: .; j_gene: TRBJ2-1; v_gene: TRBV11-2; abundance: few; CDR3nt: TGTGCCAGCAGCTTACTAACAGGGCCAGAGCAGTTCTTC; CDR3aa: CASSLLTGPEQFF
d_gene: .; j_gene: TRBJ2-1; v_gene: TRBV5-1; abundance: few; CDR3nt: TGCGCCAGCAGCTTGCAGGGGTTGGCCTACAATGAGCAGTTCTTC; CDR3aa: CASSLQGLAYNEQFF
d_gene: .; j_gene: TRBJ2-5; v_gene: TRBV5-6; abundance: few; CDR3nt: TGTGCCAGCAGCCTGGCGACTGGAGAGACCCAGTACTTC; CDR3aa: CASSLATGETQYF
d_gene: .; j_gene: TRBJ1-6; v_gene: TRBV7-2; abundance: few; CDR3nt: TGTGCCAGCAGCTTAGCCCCGGGGAGGAGGGCACCCCTCCACTTT; CDR3aa: CASSLAPGRRAPLHF
d_gene: TRBD1; j_gene: TRBJ2-7; v_gene: TRBV4-1; abundance: once; CDR3nt: TGCGCCAGCAGCCAATGGGACAGGCCAGGCTACGAGCAGTACTTC; CDR3aa: CASSQWDRPGYEQYF
d_gene: .; j_gene: TRBJ2-2; v_gene: TRBV12-3/TRBV12-4; abundance: .; CDR3nt: TGTGCCAGCAGTTTACTAGCCGGCGGGGAGCTGTTTTTT; CDR3aa: CASSLLAGGELFF
d_gene: .; j_gene: TRBJ2-3; v_gene: TRBV7-9; abundance: few; CDR3nt: TGTGCCAGCAGCTTAGGAGTTCGTACGCAGTATTTT; CDR3aa: CASSLGVRTQYF
d_gene: .; j_gene: TRBJ2-7; v_gene: TRBV7-9; abundance: .; CDR3nt: TGTGCCAGCAGCCACTCCGACTTACAGCAGTACTTC; CDR3aa: CASSHSDLQQYF
d_gene: TRBD2; j_gene: TRBJ2-1; v_gene: TRBV20-1; abundance: few; CDR3nt: TGCAGTGCCCCCTCAAACCTAGCGGCGAGCTCCTACAATGAGCAGTTCTTC; CDR3aa: CSAPSNLAASSYNEQFF
d_gene: TRBD2; j_gene: TRBJ2-5; v_gene: TRBV20-1; abundance: few; CDR3nt: TGCAGTGCCAAAATTAGCGGGACTGAGACCCAGTACTTC; CDR3aa: CSAKISGTETQYF
d_gene: .; j_gene: TRBJ1-5; v_gene: TRBV2; abundance: few; CDR3nt: TGTGCCAGCAGTGAGGGTCCCAGTATGGCCAATCAGCCCCAGCATTTT; CDR3aa: CASSEGPSMANQPQHF
d_gene: TRBD2; j_gene: TRBJ2-5; v_gene: TRBV6-5; abundance: .; CDR3nt: TGTGCCAGCAGTTACTCGGTAGCGGGGTGGGAGACCCAGTACTTC; CDR3aa: CASSYSVAGWETQYF
d_gene: .; j_gene: TRBJ2-5; v_gene: TRBV6-5; abundance: .; CDR3nt: TGTGCCAGCAGCCCCACCTTGGGGCGCGATGAGACCCAGTACTTC; CDR3aa: CASSPTLGRDETQYF
d_gene: .; j_gene: TRBJ1-6; v_gene: TRBV9; abundance: .; CDR3nt: TGTGCCAGCAGCGTAGCTGGGTCGAGGTCACCCCTCCACTTT; CDR3aa: CASSVAGSRSPLHF
d_gene: TRBD2; j_gene: TRBJ2-1; v_gene: TRBV7-2; abundance: .; CDR3nt: TGTGCCAGCAGCTTATTGGCTAGCGGGAGACGGGAGCAGTTCTTC; CDR3aa: CASSLLASGRREQFF
d_gene: .; j_gene: TRBJ2-6; v_gene: TRBV9; abundance: .; CDR3nt: TGTGCCAGCAGCGTCCGCCCCCGGCAGGGGATTTCTGGGGCCAACGTCCTGACTTTC; CDR3aa: CASSVRPRQGISGANVLTF
d_gene: TRBD2; j_gene: TRBJ2-1; v_gene: TRBV5-1; abundance: few; CDR3nt: TGCGCCAGCAGCTTGGAACTAGCGCTTAACAATGAGCAGTTCTTT; CDR3aa: CASSLELALNNEQFF
d_gene: .; j_gene: TRBJ2-1; v_gene: TRBV4-2; abundance: .; CDR3nt: TGTGCCAGCAGCCAAGGACAGGGAGGTATCAATGAGCAGTTCTTC; CDR3aa: CASSQGQGGINEQFF
d_gene: TRBD2; j_gene: TRBJ2-1; v_gene: TRBV7-3; abundance: .; CDR3nt: TGTGCCAGCAGCTTAAGGGGACTACCCGAGAGCTCCTACAATGAGCAGTTCTTC; CDR3aa: CASSLRGLPESSYNEQFF
d_gene: .; j_gene: TRBJ2-1; v_gene: TRBV7-2; abundance: .; CDR3nt: TGTGCCAGCAGCTTACCGGGTAGCTACCATGAGCAGTTCTTC; CDR3aa: CASSLPGSYHEQFF
d_gene: .; j_gene: TRBJ2-7; v_gene: TRBV4-1; abundance: .; CDR3nt: TGCGCCAGCAGCCCTAACCCGGCGGTACCCTACGAGCAGTACTTC; CDR3aa: CASSPNPAVPYEQYF
d_gene: TRBD1; j_gene: TRBJ1-2; v_gene: TRBV20-1; abundance: .; CDR3nt: TGCAGTGCTAGACCGGGACAGGGGAACTATGGCTACACCTTC; CDR3aa: CSARPGQGNYGYTF
d_gene: .; j_gene: TRBJ2-1; v_gene: TRBV5-1; abundance: few; CDR3nt: TGCGCCAGCAGCTTTGACCAATACAATGAGCAGTTCTTC; CDR3aa: CASSFDQYNEQFF
d_gene: .; j_gene: TRBJ1-2; v_gene: TRBV30; abundance: .; CDR3nt: TGTGCCTGGTTAAACCCAGGGGTTGGCGGCTACACCTTC; CDR3aa: CAWLNPGVGGYTF
d_gene: TRBD1; j_gene: TRBJ2-2; v_gene: TRBV20-1; abundance: .; CDR3nt: TGCAGTGCGGCACAGGGGGCGTTCTCCGGGGAGCTGTTTTTT; CDR3aa: CSAAQGAFSGELFF
d_gene: .; j_gene: TRBJ2-7; v_gene: TRBV12-2; abundance: few; CDR3nt: TGTGCAAGTCGCAAAACTAGCGGGAGTAGTTACGAGCAGTACTTC; CDR3aa: CASRKTSGSSYEQYF
d_gene: .; j_gene: TRBJ2-7; v_gene: TRBV12-3/TRBV12-4; abundance: .; CDR3nt: TGTGCCAGCAGTCTCAGAGGGGACGAGCAGTACTTC; CDR3aa: CASSLRGDEQYF
d_gene: .; j_gene: TRBJ2-3; v_gene: TRBV7-8; abundance: once; CDR3nt: TGTGCCAGCAGCCCCCTCCCTGCGCAGGGCACAGATACGCAGTATTTT; CDR3aa: CASSPLPAQGTDTQYF
d_gene: .; j_gene: TRBJ1-2; v_gene: TRBV12-3/TRBV12-4; abundance: few; CDR3nt: TGTGCCAGCAGCCGGACTGTTGTAGCTGATGGCTACACCTTC; CDR3aa: CASSRTVVADGYTF
d_gene: TRBD2; j_gene: TRBJ2-1; v_gene: TRBV6-2/TRBV6-3; abundance: .; CDR3nt: TGTGCCAGCAGTATGCGGAGCGGGGTCTACAATGAGCAGTTCTTC; CDR3aa: CASSMRSGVYNEQFF
d_gene: TRBD2; j_gene: TRBJ2-1; v_gene: TRBV29-1; abundance: .; CDR3nt: TGCAGCGTGTATAGCGGGGCAGTGGGTGAGCAGTTCTTC; CDR3aa: CSVYSGAVGEQFF